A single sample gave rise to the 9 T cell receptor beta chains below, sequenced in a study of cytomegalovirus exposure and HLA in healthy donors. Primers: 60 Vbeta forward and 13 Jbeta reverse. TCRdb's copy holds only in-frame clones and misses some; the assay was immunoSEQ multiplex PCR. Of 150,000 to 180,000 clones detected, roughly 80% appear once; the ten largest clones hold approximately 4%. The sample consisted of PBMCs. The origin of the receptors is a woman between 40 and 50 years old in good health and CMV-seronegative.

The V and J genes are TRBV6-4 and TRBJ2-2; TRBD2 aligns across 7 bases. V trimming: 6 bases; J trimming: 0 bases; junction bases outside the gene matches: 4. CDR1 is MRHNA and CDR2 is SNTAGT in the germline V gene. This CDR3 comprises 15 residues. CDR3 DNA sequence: TGTGCCAGCAGGCCGGGGGGTACGAACACCGGGGAGCTGTTTTTT. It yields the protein CASRPGGTNTGELFF.

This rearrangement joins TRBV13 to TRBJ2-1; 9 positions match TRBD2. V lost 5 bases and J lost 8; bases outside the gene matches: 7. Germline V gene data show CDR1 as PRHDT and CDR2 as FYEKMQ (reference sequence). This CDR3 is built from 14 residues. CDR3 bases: TGTGCCAGCAGCATTAGCGGGAGAAACCATGAGCAGTTCTTC. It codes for CASSISGRNHEQFF.

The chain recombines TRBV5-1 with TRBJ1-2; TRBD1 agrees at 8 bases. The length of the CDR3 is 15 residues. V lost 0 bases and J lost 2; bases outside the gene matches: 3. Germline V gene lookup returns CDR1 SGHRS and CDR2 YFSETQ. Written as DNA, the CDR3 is TGCGCCAGCAGCTTGGACAGGGGGATAAACTATGGCTACACCTTC. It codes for CASSLDRGINYGYTF.

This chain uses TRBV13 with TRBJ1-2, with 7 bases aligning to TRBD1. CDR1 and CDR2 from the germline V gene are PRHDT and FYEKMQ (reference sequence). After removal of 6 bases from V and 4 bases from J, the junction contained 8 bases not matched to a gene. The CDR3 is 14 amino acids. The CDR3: CASRRQGRRYGYTF. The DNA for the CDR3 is TGTGCCAGCAGACGACAGGGTCGGCGCTATGGCTACACCTTC.

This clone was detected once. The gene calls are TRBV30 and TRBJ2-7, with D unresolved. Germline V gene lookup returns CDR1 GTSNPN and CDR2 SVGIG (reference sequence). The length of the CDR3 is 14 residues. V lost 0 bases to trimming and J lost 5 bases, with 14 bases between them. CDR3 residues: CAWSVGATRNEQYF. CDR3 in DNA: TGTGCCTGGAGTGTAGGAGCCACCCGGAACGAGCAGTACTTC. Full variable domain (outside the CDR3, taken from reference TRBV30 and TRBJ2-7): SQTIHQWPATLVQPVGSPLSLECTVEGTSNPNLYWYRQAAGRGLQLLFYSVGIGQISSEVPQNLSASRPQDRQFILSSKKLLLSDSGFYLCAWSVGATRNEQYFGPGTRLTVT.

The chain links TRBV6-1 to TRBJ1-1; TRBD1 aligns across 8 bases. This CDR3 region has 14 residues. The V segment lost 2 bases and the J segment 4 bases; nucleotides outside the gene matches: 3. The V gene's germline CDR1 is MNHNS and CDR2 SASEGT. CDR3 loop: CASSETGGGTEAFF. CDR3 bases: TGTGCCAGCAGTGAAACAGGGGGAGGCACTGAAGCTTTCTTT.

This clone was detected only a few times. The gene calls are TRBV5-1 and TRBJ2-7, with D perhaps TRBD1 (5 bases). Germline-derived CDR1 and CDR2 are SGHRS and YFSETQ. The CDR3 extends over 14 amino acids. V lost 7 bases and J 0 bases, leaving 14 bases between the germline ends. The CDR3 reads CASFRGDSSYEQYF. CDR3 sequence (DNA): TGCGCCAGCTTTAGGGGCGACTCCTCCTACGAGCAGTACTTC.

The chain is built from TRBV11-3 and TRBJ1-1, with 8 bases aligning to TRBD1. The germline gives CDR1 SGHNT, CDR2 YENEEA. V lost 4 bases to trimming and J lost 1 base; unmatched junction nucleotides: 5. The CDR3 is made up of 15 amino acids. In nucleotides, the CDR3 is TGTGCCAGCAGCTCAAGACAGGGGCCGAACACTGAAGCTTTCTTT. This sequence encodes CASSSRQGPNTEAFF. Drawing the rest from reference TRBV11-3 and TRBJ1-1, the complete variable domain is EAGVVQSPRYKIIEKKQPVAFWCNPISGHNTLYWYLQNLGQGPELLIRYENEEAVDDSQLPKDRFSAERLKGVDSTLKIQPAELGDSAVYLCASSSRQGPNTEAFFGQGTRLTVV.

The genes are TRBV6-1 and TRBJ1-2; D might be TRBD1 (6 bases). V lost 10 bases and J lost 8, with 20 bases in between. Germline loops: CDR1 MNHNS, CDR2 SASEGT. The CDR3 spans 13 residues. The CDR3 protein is CATTKGVLLGYTF. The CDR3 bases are TGTGCCACGACTAAGGGGGTTTTATTGGGCTACACCTTC.